A single T cell receptor (beta chain) is shown here with its context. No antigen is known for it. The data are from a study of post-analysis software for immune sequencing data. Study results and limitations: Compared against controls, patients with multiple sclerosis displayed significantly lower normalized Chao1 diversity. TRBV5-6, TRBV5-1 and TRBV20-1 belonged to a set of roughly five TRBV segments that were more frequent in patients than controls.

CDR3 length: 14 residues. V was clipped by 6 bases and J by 3 bases; unmatched bases: 7. Germline assignment: CDR1 MDHEN and CDR2 SYDVKM. The TCR beta cDNA libraries contained unique molecular identifiers. TCRdb re-called the PCR reads with MiXCR, one entry per CDR3 protein. The data show a few hundred thousand distinct CDR3 sequences, 39% seen once. The chain links TRBV28 to TRBJ2-7, with 8 bases fitting TRBD2. The sequence was collected from a girl between 2 and 10 years old with multiple sclerosis. Sequenced sample: blood. The CDR3 DNA follows: TGTGCCAGCAGCCGGGGGGGTGGGGTCTACGAGCAGTACTTC. Residues: CASSRGGGVYEQYF.